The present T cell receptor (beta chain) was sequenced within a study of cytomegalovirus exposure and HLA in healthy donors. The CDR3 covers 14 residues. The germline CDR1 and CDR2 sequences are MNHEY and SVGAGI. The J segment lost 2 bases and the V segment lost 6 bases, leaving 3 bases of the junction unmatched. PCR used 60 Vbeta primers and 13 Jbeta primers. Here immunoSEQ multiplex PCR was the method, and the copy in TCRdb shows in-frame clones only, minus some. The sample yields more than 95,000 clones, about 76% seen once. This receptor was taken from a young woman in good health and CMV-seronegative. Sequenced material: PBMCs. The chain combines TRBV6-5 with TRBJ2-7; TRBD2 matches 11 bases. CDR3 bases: TGTGCCAGCAGCCCACTAGCGGGGGCCTACGAGCAGTACTTC. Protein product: CASSPLAGAYEQYF.